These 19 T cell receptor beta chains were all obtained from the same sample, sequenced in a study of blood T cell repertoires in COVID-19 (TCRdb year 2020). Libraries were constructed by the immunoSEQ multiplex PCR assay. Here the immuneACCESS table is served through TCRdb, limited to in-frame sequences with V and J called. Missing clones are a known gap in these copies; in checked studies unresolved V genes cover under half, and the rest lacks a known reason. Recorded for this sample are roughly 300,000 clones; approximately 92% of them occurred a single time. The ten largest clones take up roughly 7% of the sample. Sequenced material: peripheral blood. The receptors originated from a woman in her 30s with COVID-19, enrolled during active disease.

In DNA, the CDR3 is TGTGCCAGCAATAGACTAGCGGGTGAGACCCAGTACTTC. This translates into CASNRLAGETQYF. The chain is built from TRBV6-5 and TRBJ2-5, with 10 bases that match TRBD2. Germline loops: CDR1 MNHEY, CDR2 SVGAGI. This CDR3 region has 13 residues. With 7 bases clipped from V and 5 bases from J, the junction kept 4 bases outside the gene matches.

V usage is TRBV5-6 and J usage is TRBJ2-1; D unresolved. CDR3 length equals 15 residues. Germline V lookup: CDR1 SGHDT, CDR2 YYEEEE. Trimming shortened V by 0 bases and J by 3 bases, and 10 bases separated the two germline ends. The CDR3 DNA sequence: TGTGCCAGCAGCTTGGTACAGCACCACTACAATGAGCAGTTCTTC. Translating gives CASSLVQHHYNEQFF.

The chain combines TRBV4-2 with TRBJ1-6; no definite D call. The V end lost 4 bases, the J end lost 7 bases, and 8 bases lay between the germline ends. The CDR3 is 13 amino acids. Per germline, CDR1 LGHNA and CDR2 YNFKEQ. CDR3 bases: TGTGCCAGCAGCCCGGGAGACAATTCACCCCTCCACTTT. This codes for CASSPGDNSPLHF.

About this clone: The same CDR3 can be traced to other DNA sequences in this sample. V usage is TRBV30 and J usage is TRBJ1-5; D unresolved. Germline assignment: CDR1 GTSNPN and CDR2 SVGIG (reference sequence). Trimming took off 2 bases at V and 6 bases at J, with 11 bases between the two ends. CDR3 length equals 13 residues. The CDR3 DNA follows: TGTGCCTGGAGTTCGGGAGTGGGTCAGCCCCAGCATTTT. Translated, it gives CAWSSGVGQPQHF.

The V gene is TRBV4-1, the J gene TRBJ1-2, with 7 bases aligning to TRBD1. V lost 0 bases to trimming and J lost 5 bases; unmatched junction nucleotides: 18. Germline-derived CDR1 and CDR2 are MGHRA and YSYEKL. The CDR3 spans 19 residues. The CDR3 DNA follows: TGCGCCAGCAGCCAAGAAGGGGTCCGGGACAGAGCCCTCCGGTATGGCTACACCTTC. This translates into CASSQEGVRDRALRYGYTF.

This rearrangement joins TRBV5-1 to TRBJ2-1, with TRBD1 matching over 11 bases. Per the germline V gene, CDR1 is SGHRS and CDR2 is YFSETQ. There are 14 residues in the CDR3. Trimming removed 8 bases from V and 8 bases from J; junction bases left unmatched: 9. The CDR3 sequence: CASGGTGGSDEQFF. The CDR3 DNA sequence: TGCGCCAGTGGAGGGACAGGGGGGAGCGATGAGCAGTTCTTC.

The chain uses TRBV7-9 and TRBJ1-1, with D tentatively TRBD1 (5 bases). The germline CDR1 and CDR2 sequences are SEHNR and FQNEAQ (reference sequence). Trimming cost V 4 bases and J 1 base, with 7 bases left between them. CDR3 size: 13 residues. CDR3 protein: CASSYDRNTEAFF. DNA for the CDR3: TGTGCCAGCAGCTACGACAGGAACACTGAAGCTTTCTTT.

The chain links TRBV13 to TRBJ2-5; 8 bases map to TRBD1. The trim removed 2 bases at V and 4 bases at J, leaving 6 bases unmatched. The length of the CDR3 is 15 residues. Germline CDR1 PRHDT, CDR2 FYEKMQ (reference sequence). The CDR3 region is CASSLRQGASETQYF. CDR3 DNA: TGTGCCAGCAGCTTACGTCAGGGGGCATCAGAGACCCAGTACTTC.

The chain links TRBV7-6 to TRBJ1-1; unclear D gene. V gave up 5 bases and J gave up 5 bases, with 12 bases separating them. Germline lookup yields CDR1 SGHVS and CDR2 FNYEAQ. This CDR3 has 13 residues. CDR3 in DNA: TGTGCCAGCAGCCTTAGCGTGGGGACTGAAGCTTTCTTT. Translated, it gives CASSLSVGTEAFF.

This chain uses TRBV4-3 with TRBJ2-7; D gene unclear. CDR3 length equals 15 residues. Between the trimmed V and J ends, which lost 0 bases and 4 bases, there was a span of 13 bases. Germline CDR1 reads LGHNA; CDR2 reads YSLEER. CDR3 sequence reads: CASSQDPGRNYEQYF. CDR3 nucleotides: TGCGCCAGCAGCCAAGATCCAGGCAGGAATTACGAGCAGTACTTC.

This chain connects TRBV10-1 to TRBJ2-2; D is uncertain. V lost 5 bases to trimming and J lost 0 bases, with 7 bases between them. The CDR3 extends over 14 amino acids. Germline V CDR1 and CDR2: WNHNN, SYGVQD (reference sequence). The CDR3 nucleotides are TGCGCCAGCAGTTCCCTCCCGAACACCGGGGAGCTGTTTTTT. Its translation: CASSSLPNTGELFF.

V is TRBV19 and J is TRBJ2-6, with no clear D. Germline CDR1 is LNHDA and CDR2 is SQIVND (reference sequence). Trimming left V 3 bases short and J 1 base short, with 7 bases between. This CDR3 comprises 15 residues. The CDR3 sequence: CASSISFSGANVLTF. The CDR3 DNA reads TGTGCCAGTAGTATTAGCTTTTCTGGGGCCAACGTCCTGACTTTC.

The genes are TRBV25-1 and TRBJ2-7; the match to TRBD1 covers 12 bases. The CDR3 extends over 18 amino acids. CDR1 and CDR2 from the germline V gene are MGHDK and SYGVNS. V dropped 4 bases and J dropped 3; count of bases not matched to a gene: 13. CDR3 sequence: CASSAATGTGGADYEQYF. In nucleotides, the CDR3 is TGTGCCAGCAGTGCAGCCACCGGGACAGGGGGCGCTGACTACGAGCAGTACTTC.

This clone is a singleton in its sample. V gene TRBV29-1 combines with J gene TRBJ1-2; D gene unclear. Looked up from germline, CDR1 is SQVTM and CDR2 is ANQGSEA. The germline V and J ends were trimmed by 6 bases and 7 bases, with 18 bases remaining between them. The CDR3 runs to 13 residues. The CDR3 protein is CSVATGRSPGYTF. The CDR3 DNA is TGCAGCGTCGCAACTGGGCGTTCGCCTGGCTACACCTTC.

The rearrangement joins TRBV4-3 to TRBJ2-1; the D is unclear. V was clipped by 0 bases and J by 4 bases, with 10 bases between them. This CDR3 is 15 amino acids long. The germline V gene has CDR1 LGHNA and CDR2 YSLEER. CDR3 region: CASSQEGSTYNEQFF. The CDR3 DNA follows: TGCGCCAGCAGCCAAGAAGGTAGCACGTACAATGAGCAGTTCTTC.

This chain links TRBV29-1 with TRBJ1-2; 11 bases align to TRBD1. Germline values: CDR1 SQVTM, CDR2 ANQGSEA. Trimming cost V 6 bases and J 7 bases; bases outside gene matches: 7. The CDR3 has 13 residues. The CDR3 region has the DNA TGCAGCGTAGGACAGGGGGCGCAGGGTGGCTACACCTTC. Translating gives CSVGQGAQGGYTF.

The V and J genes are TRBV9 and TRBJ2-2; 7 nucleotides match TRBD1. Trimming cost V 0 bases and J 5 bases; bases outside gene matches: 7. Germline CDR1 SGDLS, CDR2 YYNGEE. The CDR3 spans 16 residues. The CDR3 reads CASSVVVGGWTGELFF. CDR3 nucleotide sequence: TGTGCCAGCAGCGTAGTAGTAGGGGGCTGGACCGGGGAGCTGTTTTTT.

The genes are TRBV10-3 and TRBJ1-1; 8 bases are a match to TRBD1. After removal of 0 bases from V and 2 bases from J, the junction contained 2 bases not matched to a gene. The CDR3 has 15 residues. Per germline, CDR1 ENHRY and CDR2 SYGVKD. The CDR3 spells CAISESTGDNTEAFF. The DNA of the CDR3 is TGTGCCATCAGTGAGTCGACAGGGGACAACACTGAAGCTTTCTTT.

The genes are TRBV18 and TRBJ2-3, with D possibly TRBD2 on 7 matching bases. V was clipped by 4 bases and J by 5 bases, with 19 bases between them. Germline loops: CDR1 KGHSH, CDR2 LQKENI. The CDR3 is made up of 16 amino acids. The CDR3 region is CASSRVGGPAGDTQYF. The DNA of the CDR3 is TGTGCCAGCTCACGCGTGGGGGGGCCTGCCGGAGATACGCAGTATTTT.